The source of this TCR beta chain is a study of shared clonotypes between healthy human individuals. Measured with immunoSEQ multiplex PCR; TCRdb has only the in-frame clones, and not every one. There are 2 million to 2.5 million clones in the sample; approximately 95% occur only once, and 0.39% lies in the top ten. Germline lookup yields CDR1 SNHLY and CDR2 FYNNEI. V lost 5 bases and J lost 8, with 13 bases in between. This CDR3 region has 13 residues. The sequenced material came from naive CD4+ T cells from PBMCs. Subset noted: CD45RA+ positively selected. The TCR originated in a man aged 18-30 years in good health. Some clones in this sample may be carry-over from other donors' samples. The J gene is TRBJ2-1, the V gene TRBV2; D not certain. DNA for the CDR3: TGTGCCAGCAGTTATACCCCGATCTATGAGCAGTTCTTC. It translates to CASSYTPIYEQFF.